This TCR beta chain was identified in a study of CXCR3-negative and CXCR3-positive naive CD8 T cells. Findings of the study overall: More hydrophobic TRB CDR3s occurred in CXCR3-positive than in CXCR3-negative naive cells.

A note on this clonotype: Antigen: not known.

In preparing the TRB cDNA libraries, 5' RACE with UMI labels was used. With the 5' RACE reads reprocessed, TCRdb shows one record per CDR3 protein and no DNA. Its table lists 140,000 to 150,000 distinct CDR3 sequences. Germline V lookup: CDR1 SNHLY, CDR2 FYNNEI. The CDR3 has 12 residues. The gene calls are TRBV2 and TRBJ2-7; TCRdb indicates TRBD1, and absent DNA this call remains unverified. The sequencing sample was made of naive CXCR3+ CD8+ T cells from blood. Subset noted: CD45RO-CCR7+CD27+CD95- naive CD8+ T cells expressing CXCR3 (TNR3+). The clonotype comes from a human donor in good health. Some clones in this sample may be carry-over from other donors' samples. The CDR3 loop reads CASRARDREQYF.